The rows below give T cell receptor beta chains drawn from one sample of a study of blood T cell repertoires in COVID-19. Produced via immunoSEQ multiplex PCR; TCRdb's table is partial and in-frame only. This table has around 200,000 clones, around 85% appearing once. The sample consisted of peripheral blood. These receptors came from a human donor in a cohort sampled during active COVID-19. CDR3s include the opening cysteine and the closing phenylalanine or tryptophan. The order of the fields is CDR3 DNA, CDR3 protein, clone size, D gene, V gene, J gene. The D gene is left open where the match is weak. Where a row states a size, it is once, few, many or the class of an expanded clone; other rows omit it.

cdr3_nt: TGTGCCTGGAGCCCGACAGGCAATTCACCCCTCCACTTT; cdr3_aa: CAWSPTGNSPLHF; clone_size: NA; d_call: NA; v_call: TRBV30; j_call: TRBJ1-6
cdr3_nt: TGTGCCAGCAGGGAGGGACTAGCGGGAGACGAGCAGTTCTTC; cdr3_aa: CASREGLAGDEQFF; clone_size: NA; d_call: TRBD2; v_call: TRBV2; j_call: TRBJ2-1
cdr3_nt: TGTGCCAGCAGTCTTTGGACAGGGGGCAGTGTCAACACTGAAGCTTTCTTT; cdr3_aa: CASSLWTGGSVNTEAFF; clone_size: NA; d_call: TRBD1; v_call: TRBV27; j_call: TRBJ1-1
cdr3_nt: TGTGCCACCAGTGATTTAGACGGGAGCACAGATACGCAGTATTTT; cdr3_aa: CATSDLDGSTDTQYF; clone_size: NA; d_call: NA; v_call: TRBV24-1; j_call: TRBJ2-3
cdr3_nt: TGTGCCAGCAGCCCAGGTGAGGGGAGGACTGAAGCTTTCTTT; cdr3_aa: CASSPGEGRTEAFF; clone_size: NA; d_call: NA; v_call: TRBV9; j_call: TRBJ1-1
cdr3_nt: TGTGCCAGCAGCGGCGGGACAGTAACCTACAATGAGCAGTTCTTC; cdr3_aa: CASSGGTVTYNEQFF; clone_size: NA; d_call: NA; v_call: TRBV9; j_call: TRBJ2-1
cdr3_nt: TGTGCCAGCAGCCCGACGGACTTAATTAGCAATCAGCCCCAGCATTTT; cdr3_aa: CASSPTDLISNQPQHF; clone_size: NA; d_call: NA; v_call: TRBV4-2; j_call: TRBJ1-5
cdr3_nt: TGTGCCAGTACTGACAGGGGGCCTTCTGAAGCTTTCTTT; cdr3_aa: CASTDRGPSEAFF; clone_size: NA; d_call: TRBD1; v_call: TRBV19; j_call: TRBJ1-1
cdr3_nt: TGTGCCAGCACCGACAGGGGGACTAATGAAAAACTGTTTTTT; cdr3_aa: CASTDRGTNEKLFF; clone_size: NA; d_call: TRBD1; v_call: TRBV27; j_call: TRBJ1-4
cdr3_nt: TGTGCCAGCAGTAAACAGGGGGCCAAAAACATTCAGTACTTC; cdr3_aa: CASSKQGAKNIQYF; clone_size: NA; d_call: TRBD1; v_call: TRBV28; j_call: TRBJ2-4
cdr3_nt: TGTGCCAGCTCATTCGGGACTGATTTTAACACTGAAGCTTTCTTT; cdr3_aa: CASSFGTDFNTEAFF; clone_size: once; d_call: NA; v_call: TRBV18; j_call: TRBJ1-1
cdr3_nt: TGTGCCAGCAGTAGTCGACAGGGCCTAACAGATACGCAGTATTTT; cdr3_aa: CASSSRQGLTDTQYF; clone_size: NA; d_call: TRBD1; v_call: TRBV6-5; j_call: TRBJ2-3
cdr3_nt: TGTGCCAGCAGTTTATTTCCGACAGGGGCTAAAGAGCAGTACTTC; cdr3_aa: CASSLFPTGAKEQYF; clone_size: NA; d_call: TRBD1; v_call: TRBV27; j_call: TRBJ2-7
cdr3_nt: TGTGCCTGGTTTCAGGAAAATGGCTACACCTTC; cdr3_aa: CAWFQENGYTF; clone_size: NA; d_call: NA; v_call: TRBV30; j_call: TRBJ1-2
cdr3_nt: TGTGCCAGCAGTTACCTGGGACAGGCCTCCTACGAGCAGTACTTC; cdr3_aa: CASSYLGQASYEQYF; clone_size: NA; d_call: TRBD1; v_call: TRBV6-5; j_call: TRBJ2-7
cdr3_nt: TGTGCCAGCAGCTACCGAGACCGGCCAGACAGAATCAATCAGCCCCAGCATTTT; cdr3_aa: CASSYRDRPDRINQPQHF; clone_size: NA; d_call: NA; v_call: TRBV28; j_call: TRBJ1-5
cdr3_nt: TGTGCCAGCAAGTTAGGGGTGGGGCTCCTTAACTATGGCTACACCTTC; cdr3_aa: CASKLGVGLLNYGYTF; clone_size: NA; d_call: NA; v_call: TRBV28; j_call: TRBJ1-2
cdr3_nt: TGCGCCAGCAGGGCGCTGGACAGGGGGCGTTCTGGAAACACCATATATTTT; cdr3_aa: CASRALDRGRSGNTIYF; clone_size: NA; d_call: TRBD1; v_call: TRBV5-1; j_call: TRBJ1-3
cdr3_nt: TGTGCCAGCAGCCCCAGGGGTGGCTATGGCTACACCTTC; cdr3_aa: CASSPRGGYGYTF; clone_size: NA; d_call: NA; v_call: TRBV4-2; j_call: TRBJ1-2
cdr3_nt: TGTGCCAGCAGCCTGGGGGGGGCAGAGTATGGCTACACCTTC; cdr3_aa: CASSLGGAEYGYTF; clone_size: NA; d_call: NA; v_call: TRBV28; j_call: TRBJ1-2
cdr3_nt: TGTGCCAGTTCTCCGGGACAGGGCTACGAGCAGTACTTC; cdr3_aa: CASSPGQGYEQYF; clone_size: few; d_call: TRBD1; v_call: TRBV9; j_call: TRBJ2-7
cdr3_nt: TGTGCCAGCAGTTACGTAGACAGGGTTGGCGAGCAGTACTTC; cdr3_aa: CASSYVDRVGEQYF; clone_size: NA; d_call: TRBD1; v_call: TRBV6-6; j_call: TRBJ2-7
cdr3_nt: TGTGCCAGCAGCCAAGGTATTGCGAACACCGGGGAGCTGTTTTTT; cdr3_aa: CASSQGIANTGELFF; clone_size: once; d_call: NA; v_call: TRBV3-1/TRBV3-2; j_call: TRBJ2-2
cdr3_nt: TGTGCCAGCAGCTTAGGTAGGAGACAGGGTACCGACGAGCAGTACTTC; cdr3_aa: CASSLGRRQGTDEQYF; clone_size: NA; d_call: TRBD1; v_call: TRBV11-2; j_call: TRBJ2-7
cdr3_nt: TGTGCCAGCAGCTCACGGGGTACGGCAAATGAAAAACTGTTTTTT; cdr3_aa: CASSSRGTANEKLFF; clone_size: NA; d_call: NA; v_call: TRBV3-1/TRBV3-2; j_call: TRBJ1-4
cdr3_nt: TGCGCCAGCAGGAAGACCACAGGTGGGGCCTACGAGCAGTACTTC; cdr3_aa: CASRKTTGGAYEQYF; clone_size: NA; d_call: NA; v_call: TRBV5-1; j_call: TRBJ2-7
cdr3_nt: TGTGCCAGCAGCCAAGGGAGACTAGCGAGAATTTTACCACACCCTTCCGAGCAGTACTTC; cdr3_aa: CASSQGRLARILPHPSEQYF; clone_size: NA; d_call: TRBD2; v_call: TRBV3-1/TRBV3-2; j_call: TRBJ2-7
cdr3_nt: TGTGCCAGTTCGACAGGAAACCCCTACGAGCAGTACTTC; cdr3_aa: CASSTGNPYEQYF; clone_size: NA; d_call: NA; v_call: TRBV28; j_call: TRBJ2-7
cdr3_nt: TGTGCCAGCAGCTTATCGGCGGAGTCTGAAGCTTTCTTT; cdr3_aa: CASSLSAESEAFF; clone_size: NA; d_call: NA; v_call: TRBV7-2; j_call: TRBJ1-1
cdr3_nt: TGTGCCAGCAGCCCCATAGCGGGAGTGAGGCCAGATACGCAGTATTTT; cdr3_aa: CASSPIAGVRPDTQYF; clone_size: once; d_call: TRBD2; v_call: TRBV9; j_call: TRBJ2-3
cdr3_nt: TGTGCCAGCAGACCACAGGGCCTCGAGCAGTACTTC; cdr3_aa: CASRPQGLEQYF; clone_size: NA; d_call: NA; v_call: TRBV2; j_call: TRBJ2-7